The source of this T cell receptor (beta chain) is a study of cytomegalovirus exposure and HLA in healthy donors. Study conclusions and caveats: A prior analysis recorded that most TCR beta V segments were productive about 87% or about 30% of the time.

The PCR was carried out with 60 Vbeta primers and 13 Jbeta primers. The method was immunoSEQ multiplex PCR; TCRdb's version includes in-frame clones alone and lacks a portion of them. The sample lists about 77,000 clones; 75% to 80% were seen once. As concerns this clone: The antigen is unknown.

This TCR derives from a man between 40 and 49 years old in good health and CMV-seronegative. The specimen sequenced was PBMCs.

The CDR3 DNA reads as TGTGCCAGCAGTTTTAACGGTCCCTTCCTCTACGAGCAGTACTTC. Its translation: CASSFNGPFLYEQYF. The chain couples TRBV28 to TRBJ2-7; no firm D call. Trimming removed 3 bases from V and 3 bases from J, with 15 bases in between. The germline V gene has CDR1 MDHEN and CDR2 SYDVKM. CDR3 length equals 15 residues.